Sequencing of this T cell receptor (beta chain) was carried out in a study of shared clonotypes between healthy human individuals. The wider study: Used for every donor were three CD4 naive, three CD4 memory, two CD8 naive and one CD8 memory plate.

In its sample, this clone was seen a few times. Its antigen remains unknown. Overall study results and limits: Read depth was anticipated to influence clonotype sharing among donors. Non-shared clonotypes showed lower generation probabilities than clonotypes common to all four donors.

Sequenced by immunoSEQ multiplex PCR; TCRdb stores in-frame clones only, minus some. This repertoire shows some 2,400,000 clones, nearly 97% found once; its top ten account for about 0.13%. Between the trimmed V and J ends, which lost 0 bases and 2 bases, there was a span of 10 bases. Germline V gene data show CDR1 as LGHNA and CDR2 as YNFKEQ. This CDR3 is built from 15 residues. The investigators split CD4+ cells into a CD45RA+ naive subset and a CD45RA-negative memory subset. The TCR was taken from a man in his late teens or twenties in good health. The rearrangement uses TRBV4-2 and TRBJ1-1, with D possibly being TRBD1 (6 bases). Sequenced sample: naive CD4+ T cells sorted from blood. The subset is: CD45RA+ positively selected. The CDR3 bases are TGTGCCAGCAGCCAAGATGGGGGGGCAAACACTGAAGCTTTCTTT. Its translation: CASSQDGGANTEAFF.